Each of the 28 T cell receptor beta chains below was sequenced from the same sample in a study of regulatory T cells in long-lasting Graves disease. Time point defined: newly diagnosed GD, antithyroid drugs for less than 3 months. Extracted RNA from PBMCs served as the source of the TCR library. Arm-PCR of CDR3 regions and iRepertoire HTBI primers were used to build TCR beta libraries. TCRdb reprocessed the multiplex PCR reads via MiXCR and lists one record per CDR3 protein. Found here are 390,000 or so distinct CDR3 sequences, 10% to 15% of them singletons; the top ten hold around 18%. This same sample was also part of a study on T cells in Graves' hyperthyroidism and ophthalmopathy.

Material: peripheral blood mononuclear cells (PBMCs), obtained at new diagnosis, from a patient treated with antithyroid drugs. All receptors derive from a woman under 30 with Graves disease.

This clonotype was observed at least ten times. The chain recombines TRBV24-1 with TRBJ2-1; D unclear. Germline CDR1 KGHDR, CDR2 SFDVKD. The length of the CDR3 is 11 residues. Between the trimmed V and J ends, which lost 4 bases and 8 bases, there was a span of 5 bases. Here the CDR3 reads CATSDSDEQFF. For the CDR3, the DNA is TGTGCCACCAGTGACAGCGATGAGCAGTTCTTC.

This clonotype has a handful of counts. The chain combines TRBV20-1 with TRBJ2-7; 10 positions agree with TRBD1. Unmatched junction bases numbered 9, after V lost 5 bases and J lost 2 bases. CDR1 and CDR2 from the germline V gene are DFQATT and SNEGSKA (reference sequence). The CDR3 length is 15 residues. The CDR3 spells CSACSRDRGAYEQYF. The CDR3 DNA reads TGCAGTGCTTGTAGCCGGGACAGGGGTGCCTACGAGCAGTACTTC.

In its sample, this clonotype was seen many times. V is TRBV27 and J is TRBJ1-1; weak D call: TRBD1 (5 bases). The germline V and J ends were trimmed by 4 bases and 7 bases, with 13 bases remaining between them. CDR3 length: 13 residues. Per the germline V gene, CDR1 is MNHEY and CDR2 is SMNVEV (reference sequence). CDR3 residues: CASSWGDGNEAFF. DNA for the CDR3: TGTGCCAGCAGTTGGGGGGACGGGAATGAAGCTTTCTTT.

As for this clonotype: Since a much larger clone is just one base distant, this may be a read error. The chain carries TRBV20-1 and TRBJ1-1; D is undetermined. Germline CDR1 DFQATT, CDR2 SNEGSKA (reference sequence). The CDR3 extends over 13 amino acids. Trimming cost V 6 bases and J 2 bases, with 13 bases left between them. CDR3 sequence: CSAVQNLNTEAFF. The CDR3 coding sequence is TGCAGTGCCGTTCAAAACCTAAACACTGAAGCTTTCTTT.

At least ten counts were recorded for this clonotype. The genes are TRBV6-1 and TRBJ2-7, with 10 bases that match TRBD2. Germline lookup yields CDR1 MNHNS and CDR2 SASEGT. There are 13 residues in the CDR3. V lost 6 bases to trimming and J lost 6 bases; unmatched junction nucleotides: 5. The CDR3 DNA reads TGTGCCAGCAGGCTAGGACTAGCGGTCGAGCAGTACTTC. Translating gives CASRLGLAVEQYF.

In its sample, this clonotype was seen a few times. The chain uses TRBV27 and TRBJ2-7; 9 nucleotides align to TRBD1. The V gene's germline CDR1 is MNHEY and CDR2 SMNVEV (reference sequence). The CDR3 is 14 amino acids. The junction had 10 bases not matched to a gene; V was cut back by 6 bases and J by 7 bases. The CDR3 is CASSLRTGDGEQYF. The DNA of the CDR3 is TGTGCCAGCAGCCTCAGGACAGGGGACGGAGAGCAGTACTTC.

This clonotype was seen more than once but under ten times. The V call is TRBV11-2, the J call TRBJ2-1; D call uncertain. Trimming cost V 0 bases and J 4 bases, with 13 bases left between them. This CDR3 spans 16 amino acids. Looked up from germline, CDR1 is SGHAT and CDR2 is FQNNGV. CDR3 in DNA: TGTGCCAGCAGCTTAGAAGTAGTATATAGATACAATGAGCAGTTCTTC. This gives the protein CASSLEVVYRYNEQFF.

This clonotype has ten or more counts. The chain employs TRBV7-9 and TRBJ2-1, with D possibly being TRBD2 (6 bases). The germline gives CDR1 SEHNR, CDR2 FQNEAQ (reference sequence). The CDR3 consists of 15 residues. With 6 bases removed from V and 1 base from J, the gap between germline ends came to 13 bases. CDR3 residues: CASSRGTPSYNEQFF. CDR3 sequence (DNA): TGTGCCAGCAGTCGCGGGACTCCGTCCTACAATGAGCAGTTCTTC.

At least ten counts were recorded for this clonotype. The chain has TRBV12-3 or TRBV12-4 and TRBJ1-5; TRBD1 matches 7 bases. After removal of 6 bases from V and 1 base from J, the junction contained 6 bases not matched to a gene. The CDR3 length is 15 residues. The CDR3 sequence: CASSHRGMSNQPQHF. CDR3 DNA: TGTGCCAGCAGCCACAGGGGAATGAGCAATCAGCCCCAGCATTTT.

In this sample, this clonotype turned up many times. The rearrangement links TRBV13 to TRBJ1-2; TRBD1 matches at 7 bases. The V gene's germline CDR1 is PRHDT and CDR2 FYEKMQ (reference sequence). The CDR3 totals 15 residues. With V trimmed by 5 bases and J by 4 bases, 10 bases remained unmatched. This chain's CDR3 is CASSVTGQALYGYTF. The CDR3 DNA follows: TGTGCCAGCAGCGTGACCGGACAGGCCCTCTATGGCTACACCTTC.

The rearrangement joins TRBV6-4 to TRBJ2-3; D unresolved. This CDR3 has 12 residues. V gave up 6 bases and J gave up 7 bases, with 11 bases separating them. Germline CDR1 is MRHNA and CDR2 is SNTAGT. The CDR3 is CASRGSGYTQYF. The CDR3 DNA follows: TGTGCCAGCAGGGGCTCCGGATATACGCAGTATTTT.

This clonotype showed up many times. The chain links TRBV28 to TRBJ1-3; D ambiguous. The CDR3 runs to 19 residues. Trimming took 5 bases from V and 0 from J, leaving 23 bases between them. The germline V gene encodes CDR1 MDHEN and CDR2 SYDVKM. This chain's CDR3 is CASSRPQLVGSISGNTIYF. For the CDR3, the DNA is TGTGCCAGCAGTCGCCCCCAGTTGGTAGGCTCTATCTCTGGAAACACCATATATTTT.

This clonotype occurred once. CDR3: CSAGGGSMVTATDTQYF. The CDR3 DNA is TGCAGTGCTGGGGGGGGAAGCATGGTGACGGCCACAGATACGCAGTATTTT. The chain joins TRBV20-1 to TRBJ2-3, with TRBD2 identical over 7 bases. Per the germline V gene, CDR1 is DFQATT and CDR2 is SNEGSKA (reference sequence). V lost 5 bases, J lost 2 bases, and 16 bases stayed unmatched. The CDR3 extends over 17 amino acids.

This clonotype was observed many times. The genes are TRBV6-5 and TRBJ2-1; tentative D call: TRBD1 (6 bases). Germline V lookup: CDR1 MNHEY, CDR2 SVGAGI. V was shortened by 2 bases and J by 9 bases, with 17 bases between the two germline ends. The CDR3 is 15 residues long. CDR3 region: CASSYGQGLISEQFF. The CDR3 DNA reads TGTGCCAGCAGTTACGGGCAGGGGCTAATATCTGAGCAGTTCTTC.

A few counts support this clonotype. This chain joins TRBV7-2 and TRBJ1-2; the D gene is possibly TRBD1 (6 bases). V dropped 3 bases and J dropped 3 bases, with 11 bases sitting between them. The germline V gene has CDR1 SGHTA and CDR2 FQGNSA. The CDR3 has 14 amino acids. The CDR3 here is CASSFRQADYGYTF. CDR3 nucleotides: TGTGCCAGCAGCTTTCGACAGGCCGACTATGGCTACACCTTC.

This clonotype was detected many times. V is TRBV7-9 and J is TRBJ1-3; no firm D call. This CDR3 comprises 17 residues. V was shortened by 2 bases and J by 0 bases, with 14 bases between the two germline ends. Germline V gene lookup returns CDR1 SEHNR and CDR2 FQNEAQ (reference sequence). The DNA for the CDR3 is TGTGCCAGCAGCTTACGGGGTCCAGCTTACTCTGGAAACACCATATATTTT. It yields the protein CASSLRGPAYSGNTIYF.

The gene calls are TRBV30 and TRBJ2-3, with D unresolved. Trimming took off 0 bases at V and 6 bases at J, with 7 bases between the two ends. The CDR3 length is 12 residues. CDR1 is GTSNPN and CDR2 is SVGIG in the germline V gene (reference sequence). CDR3 DNA: TGTGCCTGGAGTGTACTCGGTGATACGCAGTATTTT. As protein: CAWSVLGDTQYF. The full variable domain, rest sourced from reference TRBV30 and TRBJ2-3, is SQTIHQWPATLVQPVGSPLSLECTVEGTSNPNLYWYRQAAGRGLQLLFYSVGIGQISSEVPQNLSASRPQDRQFILSSKKLLLSDSGFYLCAWSVLGDTQYFGPGTRLTVL.

About this clonotype itself: Only one base separates this from a far larger clonotype, so it likely reflects a read error. The rearrangement joins TRBV2 to TRBJ2-1; 15 nucleotides agree with TRBD2. V trimming: 6 bases; J trimming: 8 bases; junction bases outside the gene matches: 8. The germline gives CDR1 SNHLY, CDR2 FYNNEI. The CDR3 is made up of 16 amino acids. The CDR3 loop is CASSPGTSGRRDEQFF. CDR3 DNA sequence: TGTGCCAGCAGCCCTGGGACTAGCGGGAGGCGGGATGAGCAGTTCTTC. Filled out from reference TRBV2 and TRBJ2-1, the complete variable domain reads EPEVTQTPSHQVTQMGQEVILRCVPISNHLYFYWYRQILGQKVEFLVSFYNNEISEKSEIFDDQFSVERPDGSNFTLKIRSTKLEDSAMYFCASSPGTSGRRDEQFFGPGTRLTVL.

This clonotype was seen at least ten times. This sequence joins TRBV28 and TRBJ1-1; the match to TRBD1 covers 8 bases. J was trimmed by 3 bases and V by 6 bases; bases with no gene match: 12. The CDR3 sequence is 16 residues long. Germline CDR1 and CDR2: MDHEN and SYDVKM. The CDR3 coding sequence is TGTGCCAGCAGGACAGGGGCAATCCCTGGGGACACTGAAGCTTTCTTT. Its protein product is CASRTGAIPGDTEAFF.

In its sample, this clonotype was seen many times. The chain joins TRBV12-3 or TRBV12-4 to TRBJ1-1; D not resolved. V was clipped by 5 bases and J by 4 bases, with 14 bases between them. The length of the CDR3 is 14 residues. CDR3 region: CASSQQIGSTEAFF. CDR3 DNA: TGTGCCAGCAGTCAACAGATAGGATCCACTGAAGCTTTCTTT.

This clonotype showed up many times. The rearrangement links TRBV6-5 to TRBJ2-1; perhaps TRBD1 as D (6 bases). Trimming took off 0 bases at V and 8 bases at J, with 11 bases between the two ends. Looked up from germline, CDR1 is MNHEY and CDR2 is SVGAGI. The CDR3 consists of 14 residues. The CDR3 loop is CASSYSGPGDEQFF. In nucleotides, the CDR3 is TGTGCCAGCAGTTACTCAGGGCCAGGGGATGAGCAGTTCTTC.

Many counts were recorded for this clonotype. This chain uses TRBV20-1 with TRBJ2-5, with D perhaps matching TRBD1 (5 bases). Germline V lookup: CDR1 DFQATT, CDR2 SNEGSKA (reference sequence). This CDR3 is 14 amino acids long. Between the trimmed V and J ends, which lost 0 bases and 2 bases, there was a span of 10 bases. The CDR3, as DNA: TGCAGTGCTAGAGATTCGGCAGGGCAAGAGACCCAGTACTTC. This codes for CSARDSAGQETQYF.

The chain joins TRBV27 to TRBJ2-1, with 13 bases that match TRBD2. The CDR3 runs 20 residues. Germline V gene data show CDR1 as MNHEY and CDR2 as SMNVEV (reference sequence). The V and J ends lost 6 bases and 0 bases, in that order; junction bases with no gene match: 14. The CDR3: CASSPGTGLAGTHSYNEQFF. The CDR3 nucleotides read TGTGCCAGCAGCCCCGGGACGGGACTAGCGGGGACACACTCCTACAATGAGCAGTTCTTC.

This clonotype was seen at least ten times. V usage is TRBV2 and J usage is TRBJ2-1, with D perhaps TRBD1 (5 bases). Trimming stripped 6 bases from V and 6 bases from J, with 18 bases between. This CDR3 spans 15 amino acids. Germline V gene data show CDR1 as SNHLY and CDR2 as FYNNEI. Here the CDR3 DNA reads TGTGCCAGCAGCCGTGCTCAGGGAATGGGCAATGAGCAGTTCTTC. Translation: CASSRAQGMGNEQFF.

The chain employs TRBV5-1 and TRBJ2-6; no clear D gene. The CDR3 has 13 amino acids. Trimming removed 7 bases at V and 2 bases at J, with 7 bases between. Germline V lookup: CDR1 SGHRS, CDR2 YFSETQ. CDR3 region: CASLVAGANVLTF. In DNA, the CDR3 is TGCGCCAGCCTGGTAGCTGGGGCCAACGTCCTGACTTTC.

This clonotype was observed at least ten times. V is TRBV6-5 and J is TRBJ1-2, with TRBD1 matching 7 bases. CDR1 is MNHEY and CDR2 is SVGAGI in the germline V gene. This CDR3 has 15 residues. V lost 4 bases to trimming and J lost 0 bases; unmatched junction nucleotides: 5. CDR3 bases: TGTGCCAGCAGTTGGGATGGACAGGCTAACTATGGCTACACCTTC. Amino acids: CASSWDGQANYGYTF.

This clonotype was picked up many times. The chain couples TRBV15 to TRBJ2-2, with 8 bases aligning to TRBD1. The V gene's germline CDR1 is LNHNV and CDR2 YYDKDF (reference sequence). The CDR3 spans 15 residues. Losses at the gene ends were 1 base for V and 4 bases for J; bases not matched to a gene: 2. CDR3 region: CATSRGDRTTGELFF. In nucleotides, the CDR3 is TGTGCCACCAGCAGAGGGGACAGGACCACCGGGGAGCTGTTTTTT.

The sample holds many counts of this clonotype. The genes are TRBV7-2 and TRBJ1-5, with TRBD1 matching 7 bases. This CDR3 is 14 amino acids long. The germline gives CDR1 SGHTA, CDR2 FQGNSA. Unmatched junction bases numbered 10, after V lost 7 bases and J lost 7 bases. The CDR3 reads CASTLASGGQPQHF. CDR3 coding DNA: TGTGCCAGCACTCTAGCGTCAGGGGGGCAGCCCCAGCATTTT. Using reference TRBV7-2 and TRBJ1-5 for the parts outside the CDR3, the full variable domain is GAGVSQSPSNKVTEKGKDVELRCDPISGHTALYWYRQSLGQGLEFLIYFQGNSAPDKSGLPSDRFSAERTGGSVSTLTIQRTQQEDSAVYLCASTLASGGQPQHFGDGTRLSIL.